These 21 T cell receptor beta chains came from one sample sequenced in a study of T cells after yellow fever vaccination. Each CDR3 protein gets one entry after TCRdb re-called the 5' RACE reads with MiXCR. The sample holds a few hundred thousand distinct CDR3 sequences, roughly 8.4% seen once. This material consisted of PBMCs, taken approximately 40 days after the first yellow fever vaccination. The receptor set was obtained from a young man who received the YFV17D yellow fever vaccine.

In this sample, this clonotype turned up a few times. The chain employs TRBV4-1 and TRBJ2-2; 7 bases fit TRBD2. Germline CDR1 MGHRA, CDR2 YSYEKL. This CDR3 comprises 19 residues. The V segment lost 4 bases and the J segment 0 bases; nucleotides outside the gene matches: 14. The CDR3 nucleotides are TGCGCCAGCAGCCCGCTTGGGGAGGGACGGAAAGCGAACACCGGGGAGCTGTTTTTT. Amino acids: CASSPLGEGRKANTGELFF.

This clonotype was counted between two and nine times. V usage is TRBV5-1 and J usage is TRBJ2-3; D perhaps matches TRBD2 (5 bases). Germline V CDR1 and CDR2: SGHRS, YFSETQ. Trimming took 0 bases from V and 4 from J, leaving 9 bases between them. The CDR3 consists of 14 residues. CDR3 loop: CASSLVEGADTQYF. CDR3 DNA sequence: TGCGCCAGCAGCTTGGTAGAGGGTGCAGATACGCAGTATTTT. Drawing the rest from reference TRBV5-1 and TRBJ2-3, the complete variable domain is KAGVTQTPRYLIKTRGQQVTLSCSPISGHRSVSWYQQTPGQGLQFLFEYFSETQRNKGNFPGRFSGRQFSNSRSEMNVSTLELGDSALYLCASSLVEGADTQYFGPGTRLTVL.

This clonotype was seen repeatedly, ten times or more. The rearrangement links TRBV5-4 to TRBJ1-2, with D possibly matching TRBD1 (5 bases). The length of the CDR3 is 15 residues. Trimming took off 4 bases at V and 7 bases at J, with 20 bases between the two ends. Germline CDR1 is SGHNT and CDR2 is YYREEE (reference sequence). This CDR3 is CASSESLGTTGGYTF. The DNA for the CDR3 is TGTGCCAGCAGCGAGAGCCTAGGGACGACGGGTGGCTACACCTTC.

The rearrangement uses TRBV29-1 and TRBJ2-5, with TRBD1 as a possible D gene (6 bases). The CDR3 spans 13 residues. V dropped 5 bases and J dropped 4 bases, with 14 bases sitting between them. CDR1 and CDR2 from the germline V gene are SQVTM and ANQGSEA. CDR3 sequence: CSVTLAGAETQYF. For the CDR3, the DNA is TGCAGCGTTACCCTAGCAGGGGCAGAGACCCAGTACTTC. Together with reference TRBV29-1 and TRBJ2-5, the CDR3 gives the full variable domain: SAVISQKPSRDICQRGTSLTIQCQVDSQVTMMFWYRQQPGQSLTLIATANQGSEATYESGFVIDKFPISRPNLTFSTLTVSNMSPEDSSIYLCSVTLAGAETQYFGPGTRLLVL.

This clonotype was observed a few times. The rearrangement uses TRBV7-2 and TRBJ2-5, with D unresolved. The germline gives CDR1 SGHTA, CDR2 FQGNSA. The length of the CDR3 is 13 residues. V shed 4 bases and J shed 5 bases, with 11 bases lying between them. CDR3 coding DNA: TGTGCCAGCAGCTCGGCCTGGACCGAGACCCAGTACTTC. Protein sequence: CASSSAWTETQYF.

This chain's CDR3 is CASSGDSHQETQYF. CDR3 coding DNA: TGTGCCAGCAGCGGTGACTCGCACCAAGAGACCCAGTACTTC. The chain employs TRBV7-2 and TRBJ2-5; unclear D gene. Trimming took 5 bases from V and 0 from J, leaving 10 bases between them. Per the germline V gene, CDR1 is SGHTA and CDR2 is FQGNSA. The CDR3 spans 14 residues.

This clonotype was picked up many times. The CDR3 bases are TGTGCCAGCAGCCCGCGACAGGGACAAGAGACCCAGTACTTC. Protein product: CASSPRQGQETQYF. The V and J genes are TRBV7-9 and TRBJ2-5; 7 bases align to TRBD1. Unmatched junction bases numbered 5, after V lost 5 bases and J lost 2 bases. Germline CDR1 SEHNR, CDR2 FQNEAQ (reference sequence). CDR3 length: 14 residues.

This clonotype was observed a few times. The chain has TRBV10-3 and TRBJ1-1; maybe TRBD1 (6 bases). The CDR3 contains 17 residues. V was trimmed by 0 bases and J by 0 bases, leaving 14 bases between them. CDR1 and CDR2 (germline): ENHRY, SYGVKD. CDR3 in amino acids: CAISESRGIRMNTEAFF. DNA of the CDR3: TGTGCCATCAGTGAGTCTAGGGGGATCCGAATGAACACTGAAGCTTTCTTT.

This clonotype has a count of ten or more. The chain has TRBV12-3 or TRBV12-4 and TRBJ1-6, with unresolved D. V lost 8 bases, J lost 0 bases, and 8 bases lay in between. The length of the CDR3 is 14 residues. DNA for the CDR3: TGTGCCAGCCGACGAAGCTCCTATAATTCACCCCTCCACTTT. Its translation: CASRRSSYNSPLHF.

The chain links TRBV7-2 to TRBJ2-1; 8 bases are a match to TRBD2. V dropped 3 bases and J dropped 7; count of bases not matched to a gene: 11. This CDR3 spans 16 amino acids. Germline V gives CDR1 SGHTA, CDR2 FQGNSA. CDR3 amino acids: CASSLGGRGLVNEQFF. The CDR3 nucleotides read TGTGCCAGCAGCTTGGGGGGGCGGGGACTAGTGAATGAGCAGTTCTTC.

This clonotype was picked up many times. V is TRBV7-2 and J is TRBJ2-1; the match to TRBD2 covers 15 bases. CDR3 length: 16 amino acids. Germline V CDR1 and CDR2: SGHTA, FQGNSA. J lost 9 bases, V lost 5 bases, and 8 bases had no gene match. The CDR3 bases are TGTGCCAGCAGCCCGGGACTAGCGGGGGGTAGTGGTGAGCAGTTCTTC. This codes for CASSPGLAGGSGEQFF.

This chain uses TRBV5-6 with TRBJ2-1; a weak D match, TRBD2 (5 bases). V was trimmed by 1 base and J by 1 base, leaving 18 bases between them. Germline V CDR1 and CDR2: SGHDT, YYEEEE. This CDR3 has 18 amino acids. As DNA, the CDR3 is TGTGCCAGCAGCTTGCGACCAGGACTTTCCACTTCCTACAATGAGCAGTTCTTC. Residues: CASSLRPGLSTSYNEQFF.

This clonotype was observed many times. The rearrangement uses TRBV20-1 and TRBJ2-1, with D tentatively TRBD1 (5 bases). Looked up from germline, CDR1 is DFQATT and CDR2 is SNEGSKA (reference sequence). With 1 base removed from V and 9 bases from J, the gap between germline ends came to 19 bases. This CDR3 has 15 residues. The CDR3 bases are TGCAGTGCTAGAGCCCAGGTTGGGGCCGCTGGTGAGCAGTTCTTC. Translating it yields CSARAQVGAAGEQFF.

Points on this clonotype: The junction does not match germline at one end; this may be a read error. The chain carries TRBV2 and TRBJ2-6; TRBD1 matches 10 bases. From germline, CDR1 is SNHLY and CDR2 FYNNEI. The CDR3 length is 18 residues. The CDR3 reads CTSSPSPGTGAGANVLTF. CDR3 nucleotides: TGTACCAGCAGTCCGAGTCCCGGGACAGGGGCTGGGGCCAACGTCCTGACTTTC. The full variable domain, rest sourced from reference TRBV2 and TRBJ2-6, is EPEVTQTPSHQVTQMGQEVILRCVPISNHLYFYWYRQILGQKVEFLVSFYNNEISEKSEIFDDQFSVERPDGSNFTLKIRSTKLEDSAMYFCTSSPSPGTGAGANVLTFGAGSRLTVL.

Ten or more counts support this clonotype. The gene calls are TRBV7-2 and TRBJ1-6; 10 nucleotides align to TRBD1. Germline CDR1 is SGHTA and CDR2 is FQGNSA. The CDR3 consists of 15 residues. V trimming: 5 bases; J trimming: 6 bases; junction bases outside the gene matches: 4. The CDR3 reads CASSMGQGINSPLHF. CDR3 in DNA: TGTGCCAGCAGCATGGGACAGGGGATTAATTCACCCCTCCACTTT.

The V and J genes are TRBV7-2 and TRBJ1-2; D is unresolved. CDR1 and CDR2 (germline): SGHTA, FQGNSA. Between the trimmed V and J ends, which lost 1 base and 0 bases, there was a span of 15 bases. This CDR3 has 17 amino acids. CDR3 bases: TGTGCCAGCAGCTTAGTCTTTCAGGCCGGATCTAACTATGGCTACACCTTC. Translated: CASSLVFQAGSNYGYTF.

CDR3 sequence (DNA): TGTGCCAGCAGTTGGGGGGACTTCAATCAGCCCCAGCATTTT. Its translation is CASSWGDFNQPQHF. V and J are TRBV12-3 or TRBV12-4 and TRBJ1-5; a possible D gene is TRBD1 (5 bases). The CDR3 loop spans 14 amino acids. V was pared by 4 bases and J by 3 bases, with 10 bases between.

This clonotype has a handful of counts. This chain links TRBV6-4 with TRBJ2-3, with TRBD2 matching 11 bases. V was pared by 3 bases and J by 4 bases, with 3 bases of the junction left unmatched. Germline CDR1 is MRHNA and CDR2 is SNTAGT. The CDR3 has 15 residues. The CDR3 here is CASSEQTSGADTQYF. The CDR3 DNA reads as TGTGCCAGCAGTGAACAGACTAGCGGGGCAGATACGCAGTATTTT.

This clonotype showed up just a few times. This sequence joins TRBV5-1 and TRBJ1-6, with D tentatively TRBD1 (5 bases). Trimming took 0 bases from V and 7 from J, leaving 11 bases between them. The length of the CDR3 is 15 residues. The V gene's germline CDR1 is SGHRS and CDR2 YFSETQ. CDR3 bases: TGCGCCAGCAGCTTGGTAGGGGAGGGAAATTCACCCCTCCACTTT. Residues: CASSLVGEGNSPLHF.

The CDR3 sequence: CASSPPGQGENSPLHF. CDR3 nucleotide sequence: TGTGCCAGCTCACCCCCAGGACAGGGAGAGAATTCACCCCTCCACTTT. The chain joins TRBV18 to TRBJ1-6; 8 nucleotides align to TRBD1. V gave up 3 bases and J gave up 7 bases; unmatched junction bases: 8. The CDR3 length is 16 residues. CDR1 and CDR2 (germline): KGHSH, LQKENI.

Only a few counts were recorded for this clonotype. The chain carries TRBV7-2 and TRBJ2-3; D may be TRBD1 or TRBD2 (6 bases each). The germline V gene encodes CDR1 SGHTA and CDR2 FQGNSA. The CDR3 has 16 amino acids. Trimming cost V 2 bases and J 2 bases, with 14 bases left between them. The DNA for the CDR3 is TGTGCCAGCAGCTTAAGTTACGGGGGCCTCACAGATACGCAGTATTTT. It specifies CASSLSYGGLTDTQYF.